The sequence of this T cell receptor (beta chain) was determined in a study of monozygotic twins with cystic fibrosis. The CDR3 loop spans 12 amino acids. V shed 5 bases and J 6 bases; nucleotides not matched to a gene: 3. Per germline, CDR1 SGHAT and CDR2 FQNNGV. The data were produced by immunoSEQ multiplex PCR, yet TCRdb's version contains in-frame clones alone and is incomplete. Of fewer than 15,000 clones listed, approximately 98% are singletons. The source material was blood. This sequence originates from a girl aged 2-10 years with cystic fibrosis. The V call is TRBV11-2, the J call TRBJ1-1; 7 nucleotides align to TRBD1. The CDR3 DNA sequence: TGTGCCAGCAGCGCAGGGACAGCTGAAGCTTTCTTT. It translates to CASSAGTAEAFF.